The TCR beta chain described here comes from a study of cytomegalovirus exposure and HLA in healthy donors. Profiling relied on immunoSEQ multiplex PCR, and the TCRdb table lists in-frame clones only, not all of them. Here the sample spans 71,000 or so clones, roughly 94% being singletons. V dropped 2 bases and J dropped 5 bases, with 10 bases sitting between them. Per germline, CDR1 KGHSH and CDR2 LQKENI. The CDR3 length is 13 residues. The rearrangement links TRBV18 to TRBJ2-7; D is possibly TRBD1 (5 bases). Sequencing was carried out using PBMCs. The TCR sequence derives from a man aged 18 to 30 in good health and CMV-seropositive. CDR3 coding DNA: TGTGCCAGCTCACCATTAAGGGGCGACGAGCAGTACTTC. This codes for CASSPLRGDEQYF.